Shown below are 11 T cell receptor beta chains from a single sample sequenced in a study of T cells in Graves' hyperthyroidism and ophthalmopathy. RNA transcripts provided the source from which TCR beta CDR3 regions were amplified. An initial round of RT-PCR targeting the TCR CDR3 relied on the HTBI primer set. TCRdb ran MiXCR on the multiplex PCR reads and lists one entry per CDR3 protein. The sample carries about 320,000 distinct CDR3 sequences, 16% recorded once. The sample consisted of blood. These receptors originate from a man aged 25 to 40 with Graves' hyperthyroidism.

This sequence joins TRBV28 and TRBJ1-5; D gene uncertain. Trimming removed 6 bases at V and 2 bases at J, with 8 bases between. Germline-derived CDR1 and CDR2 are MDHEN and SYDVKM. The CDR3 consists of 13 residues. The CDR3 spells CASSSKGNQPQHF. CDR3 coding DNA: TGTGCCAGCAGCAGTAAGGGCAATCAGCCCCAGCATTTT.

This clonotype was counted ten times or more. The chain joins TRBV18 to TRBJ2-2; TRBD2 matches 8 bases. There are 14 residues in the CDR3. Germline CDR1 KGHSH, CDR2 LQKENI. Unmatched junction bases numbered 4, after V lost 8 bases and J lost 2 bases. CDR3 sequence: CASRSGRNTGELFF. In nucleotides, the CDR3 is TGTGCCAGCCGAAGCGGGAGAAACACCGGGGAGCTGTTTTTT. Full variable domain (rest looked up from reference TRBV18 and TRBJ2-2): NAGVMQNPRHLVRRRGQEARLRCSPMKGHSHVYWYRQLPEEGLKFMVYLQKENIIDESGMPKERFSAEFPKEGPSILRIQQVVRGDSAAYFCASRSGRNTGELFFGEGSRLTVL.

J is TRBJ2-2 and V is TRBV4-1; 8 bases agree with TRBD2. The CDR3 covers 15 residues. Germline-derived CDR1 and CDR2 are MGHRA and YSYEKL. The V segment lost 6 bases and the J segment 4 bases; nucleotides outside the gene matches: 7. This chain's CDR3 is CASRLFAGGTGELFF. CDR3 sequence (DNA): TGCGCCAGCAGACTCTTCGCGGGAGGCACCGGGGAGCTGTTTTTT.

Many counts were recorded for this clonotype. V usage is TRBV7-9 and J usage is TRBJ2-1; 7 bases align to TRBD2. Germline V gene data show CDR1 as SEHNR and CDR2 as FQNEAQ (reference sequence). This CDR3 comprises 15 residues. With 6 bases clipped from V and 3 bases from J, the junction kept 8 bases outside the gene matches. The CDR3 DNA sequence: TGTGCCAGCAGTTCGACGCGGGAGTACTACAATGAGCAGTTCTTC. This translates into CASSSTREYYNEQFF.

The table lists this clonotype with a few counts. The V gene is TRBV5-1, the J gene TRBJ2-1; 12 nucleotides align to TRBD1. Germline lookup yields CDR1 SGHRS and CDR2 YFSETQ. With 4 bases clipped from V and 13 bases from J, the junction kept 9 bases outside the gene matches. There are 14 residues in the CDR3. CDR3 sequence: CASSPGTGGAFQFF. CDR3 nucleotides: TGCGCCAGCAGCCCCGGGACAGGGGGCGCGTTCCAGTTCTTC.

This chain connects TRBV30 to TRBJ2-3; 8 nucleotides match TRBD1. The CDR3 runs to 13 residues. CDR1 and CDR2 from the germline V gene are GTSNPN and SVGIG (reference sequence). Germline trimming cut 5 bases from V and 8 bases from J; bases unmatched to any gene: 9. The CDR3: CAWGRTGLGTQYF. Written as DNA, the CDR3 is TGTGCCTGGGGCCGGACAGGGCTAGGTACGCAGTATTTT.

The DNA for the CDR3 is TGTGCCACCAGTGAATACCTATGGGGTGAGCAGTTCTTC. Translation gives CATSEYLWGEQFF. V and J are TRBV24-1 and TRBJ2-1; D is undetermined. With 4 bases removed from V and 9 bases from J, the gap between germline ends came to 12 bases. Germline assignment: CDR1 KGHDR and CDR2 SFDVKD. The CDR3 is 13 residues long.

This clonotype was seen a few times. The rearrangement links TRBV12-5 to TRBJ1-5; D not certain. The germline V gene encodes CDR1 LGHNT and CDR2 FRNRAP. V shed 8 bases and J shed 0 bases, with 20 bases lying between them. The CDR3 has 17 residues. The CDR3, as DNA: TGTGCTAGTTGTCGATGTGGCCCTCCTTATAGCAATCAGCCCCAGCATTTT. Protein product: CASCRCGPPYSNQPQHF.

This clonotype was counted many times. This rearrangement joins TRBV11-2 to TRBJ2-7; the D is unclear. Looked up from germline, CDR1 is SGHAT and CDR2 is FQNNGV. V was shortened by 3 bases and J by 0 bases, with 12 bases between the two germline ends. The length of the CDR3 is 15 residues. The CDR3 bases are TGTGCCAGCAGCTTTGGTCCGTTAAGCTCCTACGAGCAGTACTTC. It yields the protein CASSFGPLSSYEQYF.

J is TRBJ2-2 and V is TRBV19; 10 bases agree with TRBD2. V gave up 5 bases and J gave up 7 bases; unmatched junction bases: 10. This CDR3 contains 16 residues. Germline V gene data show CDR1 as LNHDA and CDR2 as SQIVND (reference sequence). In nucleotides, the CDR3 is TGTGCCAGTAGTCCGAGCGGGAGGGCCCTTAGCGGGGAGCTGTTTTTT. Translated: CASSPSGRALSGELFF.

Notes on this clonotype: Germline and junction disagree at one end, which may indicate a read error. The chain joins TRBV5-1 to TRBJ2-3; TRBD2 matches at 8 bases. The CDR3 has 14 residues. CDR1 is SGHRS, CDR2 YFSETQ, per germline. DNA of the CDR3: TGCGTCAGCCTCGCCGGGACTAGTGGAGATACGCAGTATTTT. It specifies CVSLAGTSGDTQYF.